What follows describes a single T cell receptor beta chain. This sample is drawn from a study of PD-L1 blockade in urothelial cancer. Time point in this sample: pretreatment peripheral blood. This CDR3 has 15 residues. The germline CDR1 and CDR2 sequences are SGHDT and YYEEEE. With V trimmed by 2 bases and J by 7 bases, 6 bases remained unmatched. Some clones are missing from TCRdb's copy, which holds only in-frame ones; the method was immunoSEQ multiplex PCR. The table records tens of thousands of clones, 84% of them present only once. This chain connects TRBV5-6 to TRBJ1-6, with 7 bases identical to TRBD1. Source: PBMCs, taken around atezolizumab (anti-PD-L1) treatment. This clonotype was sampled from a man in his sixties with urothelial cancer. Written as DNA, the CDR3 is TGTGCCAGCAGCTTTTCGACAGGGACAAATTCACCCCTCCACTTT. This gives the protein CASSFSTGTNSPLHF.